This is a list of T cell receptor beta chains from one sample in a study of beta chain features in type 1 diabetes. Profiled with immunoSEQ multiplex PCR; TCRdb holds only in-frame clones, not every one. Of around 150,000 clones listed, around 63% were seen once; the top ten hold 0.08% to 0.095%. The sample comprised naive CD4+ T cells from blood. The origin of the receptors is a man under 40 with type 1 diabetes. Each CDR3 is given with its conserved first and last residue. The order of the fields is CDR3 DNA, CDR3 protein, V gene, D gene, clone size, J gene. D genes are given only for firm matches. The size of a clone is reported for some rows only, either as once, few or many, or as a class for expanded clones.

CDR3 DNA: TGTGCCATCAGTGAGAGGACAGGGCGCGGCGAGCAGTACTTC
CDR3 protein: CAISERTGRGEQYF
V gene: TRBV10-3
D gene: TRBD1
clone size: -
J gene: TRBJ2-7

CDR3 DNA: TGTGCCAGCAGCGTAGTTCCGCCCGGGGAGCTGTTTTTT
CDR3 protein: CASSVVPPGELFF
V gene: TRBV9
D gene: -
clone size: -
J gene: TRBJ2-2

CDR3 DNA: TGTGCCAGTAGTATCGGAGGGAATCAGCCCCAGCATTTT
CDR3 protein: CASSIGGNQPQHF
V gene: TRBV19
D gene: -
clone size: -
J gene: TRBJ1-5

CDR3 DNA: TGCGCCAGCAGCCAAGATCGGGGCTCTTTAAGCAATCAGCCCCAGCATTTT
CDR3 protein: CASSQDRGSLSNQPQHF
V gene: TRBV4-3
D gene: -
clone size: few
J gene: TRBJ1-5

CDR3 DNA: TGTGCCAGCTCACCTCGGGACAGGAACACAGATACGCAGTATTTT
CDR3 protein: CASSPRDRNTDTQYF
V gene: TRBV18
D gene: TRBD1
clone size: -
J gene: TRBJ2-3

CDR3 DNA: TGCAGCGTTGAAGATCGGGGCTACAATGAGCAGTTCTTC
CDR3 protein: CSVEDRGYNEQFF
V gene: TRBV29-1
D gene: -
clone size: few
J gene: TRBJ2-1

CDR3 DNA: TGTGCCAGCTCACCAGCGGCAGAAAATGAAGCTTTCTTT
CDR3 protein: CASSPAAENEAFF
V gene: TRBV18
D gene: -
clone size: -
J gene: TRBJ1-1

CDR3 DNA: TGTGCCAGCAGCCCGCTACCCGGCAGGGATTCACCCCTCCACTTT
CDR3 protein: CASSPLPGRDSPLHF
V gene: TRBV7-9
D gene: -
clone size: once
J gene: TRBJ1-6

CDR3 DNA: TGTGCCAGCAGTTCCGTTGGAGTCTGGAGTTCACCCCTCCACTTT
CDR3 protein: CASSSVGVWSSPLHF
V gene: TRBV27
D gene: -
clone size: -
J gene: TRBJ1-6

CDR3 DNA: TGTGCCAGCAGCGCCTCAAGGGGGGCCTACCTCTTC
CDR3 protein: CASSASRGAYLF
V gene: TRBV5-4
D gene: -
clone size: -
J gene: TRBJ2-1

CDR3 DNA: TGTGCCAGCAGCCCTGACCTCACAAGTGAGCAGTTCTTC
CDR3 protein: CASSPDLTSEQFF
V gene: TRBV14
D gene: -
clone size: few
J gene: TRBJ2-1

CDR3 DNA: TGCAGCGTGTATGGGCAGCAGTATGGCTACACCTTC
CDR3 protein: CSVYGQQYGYTF
V gene: TRBV29-1
D gene: -
clone size: few
J gene: TRBJ1-2

CDR3 DNA: TGCGCCAGCAGTCCCAATTTACGTACTAATGAAAAACTGTTTTTT
CDR3 protein: CASSPNLRTNEKLFF
V gene: TRBV23-1
D gene: -
clone size: -
J gene: TRBJ1-4

CDR3 DNA: TGTGCCAGCAGCTTAGACAGGGAACTGAACACAGCTTTCTTT
CDR3 protein: CASSLDRELNTAFF
V gene: TRBV9
D gene: TRBD1
clone size: once
J gene: TRBJ1-1

CDR3 DNA: TGCAGCATTATCACACGGGGCGTCTCTGGAAACACCATATATTTT
CDR3 protein: CSIITRGVSGNTIYF
V gene: TRBV29-1
D gene: -
clone size: -
J gene: TRBJ1-3

CDR3 DNA: TGCAGCGTGACGCGGGGGACAACCACAGATACGCAGTATTTT
CDR3 protein: CSVTRGTTTDTQYF
V gene: TRBV29-1
D gene: -
clone size: -
J gene: TRBJ2-3

CDR3 DNA: TGTGCCAGCAGCTTAAACCAGGGTGGCGAGCAGTACTTC
CDR3 protein: CASSLNQGGEQYF
V gene: TRBV7-2
D gene: -
clone size: once
J gene: TRBJ2-7

CDR3 DNA: TGTGCCAGCAGCCGAGGCCTGACAGGCGCCGATGAGCAGTTCTTC
CDR3 protein: CASSRGLTGADEQFF
V gene: TRBV7-9
D gene: -
clone size: -
J gene: TRBJ2-1

CDR3 DNA: TGTGCCAGCAGCCCCCAAGGTACAGATACGCAGTATTTT
CDR3 protein: CASSPQGTDTQYF
V gene: TRBV11-2
D gene: -
clone size: few
J gene: TRBJ2-3

CDR3 DNA: TGTGCCAGCAGCTCAGGAGACGATACTGAGCAGTTCTTC
CDR3 protein: CASSSGDDTEQFF
V gene: TRBV7-2
D gene: -
clone size: few
J gene: TRBJ2-1

CDR3 DNA: TGTGCCAGCAGCCCCACAAGGGGACAGGGAAATGAGCAGTTCTTC
CDR3 protein: CASSPTRGQGNEQFF
V gene: TRBV9
D gene: TRBD1
clone size: -
J gene: TRBJ2-1

CDR3 DNA: TGTGCCAGCAGCGACGGACAGGGGCAAAACTATGGCTACACCTTC
CDR3 protein: CASSDGQGQNYGYTF
V gene: TRBV9
D gene: TRBD1
clone size: once
J gene: TRBJ1-2